The 18 T cell receptor beta chains listed next were all sequenced from one sample in a study of T cells after yellow fever vaccination. In TCRdb, the 5' RACE reads were re-called with MiXCR into one record per CDR3 protein. The table includes about 160,000 distinct CDR3 sequences, about a tenth detected once. The sequences come from CD8+ T cells sorted from PBMCs, collected 45 days after the yellow fever booster vaccination. The origin of the receptors is a man younger than 35 who received the YFV17D yellow fever vaccine.

This clonotype was recorded a few times. Written as DNA, the CDR3 is TGTGCCAGCAGCGTCGGATCAGAACGAACGGGCGTCACTGAAGCTTTCTTT. Translation: CASSVGSERTGVTEAFF. The rearrangement links TRBV9 to TRBJ1-1; D is ambiguous. Trimming pared 2 bases from V and 4 bases from J, leaving 21 bases between. This CDR3 has 17 residues. Germline V gene sequence: CDR1 SGDLS, CDR2 YYNGEE.

This clonotype was counted a few times. The chain recombines TRBV4-2 with TRBJ2-5, with D possibly matching TRBD2 (5 bases). Deletions cut 2 bases from V and 0 bases from J, with 13 bases between. The germline V gene has CDR1 LGHNA and CDR2 YNFKEQ. CDR3 size: 16 residues. CDR3: CASSQRTGEYQETQYF. For the CDR3, the DNA is TGTGCCAGCAGCCAACGTACCGGGGAGTACCAAGAGACCCAGTACTTC.

The chain joins TRBV6-2 or TRBV6-3 to TRBJ2-1; TRBD1 or TRBD2 may be the D gene (5 bases each). Trimming took off 4 bases at V and 7 bases at J, with 17 bases between the two ends. This CDR3 spans 15 amino acids. Germline loops: CDR1 MNHEY, CDR2 SVGEGT. The CDR3 DNA is TGTGCCAGCAGTTTCGAGGGCAGGGTGAGGAATGAGCAGTTCTTC. This encodes CASSFEGRVRNEQFF.

The chain uses TRBV6-6 and TRBJ2-2, with D hard to call. The germline V and J ends were trimmed by 5 bases and 4 bases, with 17 bases remaining between them. In germline, CDR1 is MNHNY, CDR2 SVGAGI (reference sequence). CDR3 size: 16 residues. The chain's CDR3 is CASSDPVPAGTGELFF. CDR3 nucleotides: TGTGCCAGCAGTGACCCTGTACCGGCAGGCACCGGGGAGCTGTTTTTT.

V usage is TRBV5-6 and J usage is TRBJ2-1; TRBD1 aligns across 7 bases. There are 17 residues in the CDR3. CDR1 is SGHDT and CDR2 is YYEEEE in the germline V gene. Trimming took 3 bases from V and 4 from J; bases not matched to a gene: 13. CDR3 sequence: CASSSRPGTASYNEQFF. CDR3 nucleotide sequence: TGTGCCAGCAGCTCCCGGCCCGGGACAGCTAGTTACAATGAGCAGTTCTTC.

Ten or more counts support this clonotype. The chain has TRBV2 and TRBJ2-7; perhaps TRBD1 as D (5 bases). Looked up from germline, CDR1 is SNHLY and CDR2 is FYNNEI. V gave up 6 bases and J gave up 2 bases, with 17 bases separating them. CDR3 length: 15 residues. The CDR3 nucleotides read TGTGCCAGCAGATTCTCAGGGTATATTACCTACGAGCAGTACGTC. Translating it yields CASRFSGYITYEQYV.

The chain employs TRBV7-2 and TRBJ2-5; no definite D call. CDR3 length: 16 residues. V lost 4 bases and J lost 1, with 16 bases in between. Germline values: CDR1 SGHTA, CDR2 FQGNSA. CDR3 protein: CASSSIDGRPQETQYF. In nucleotides, the CDR3 is TGTGCCAGCAGCTCCATAGACGGACGGCCCCAAGAGACCCAGTACTTC.

The gene calls are TRBV6-2 or TRBV6-3 and TRBJ2-7; D possibly uses TRBD1 or TRBD2 (5 bases each). Per germline, CDR1 MNHEY and CDR2 SVGEGT. This CDR3 contains 13 residues. With 2 bases removed from V and 6 bases from J, the gap between germline ends came to 11 bases. The CDR3 region is CASSYGGSGEQYV. In DNA form, the CDR3 reads TGTGCCAGCAGTTACGGGGGTTCCGGCGAGCAGTACGTC.

Here the CDR3 DNA reads TGCAGTGCAATGGGACTACGAACGAACACCGGGGAGCTGTTTTTT. Protein: CSAMGLRTNTGELFF. This sequence joins TRBV20-1 and TRBJ2-2; 7 nucleotides line up with TRBD2. This CDR3 is 15 amino acids long. J lost 0 bases, V lost 6 bases, and 7 bases had no gene match. Germline CDR1 reads DFQATT; CDR2 reads SNEGSKA (reference sequence).

This clonotype has a handful of counts. The chain employs TRBV5-1 and TRBJ1-1; perhaps TRBD1 as D (5 bases). V lost 4 bases to trimming and J lost 1 base, with 11 bases between them. There are 14 residues in the CDR3. Looked up from germline, CDR1 is SGHRS and CDR2 is YFSETQ. The CDR3 region is CASSPDGGNTEAFF. DNA of the CDR3: TGCGCCAGCAGCCCGGACGGGGGGAACACTGAAGCTTTCTTT.

This clonotype was counted only a few times. The chain uses TRBV5-1 and TRBJ2-1, with 14 bases lining up with TRBD2. Trimming cost V 4 bases and J 0 bases; bases outside gene matches: 6. The CDR3 spans 18 residues. Germline values: CDR1 SGHRS, CDR2 YFSETQ. In DNA, the CDR3 is TGCGCCAGCAGCCCCGGGACTAGCGGGGGCCCCTCCTACAATGAGCAGTTCTTC. Protein sequence: CASSPGTSGGPSYNEQFF.

This clonotype was observed a handful of times. This chain uses TRBV9 with TRBJ1-5; D unclear. V was pared by 4 bases and J by 0 bases, with 11 bases between. Per germline, CDR1 SGDLS and CDR2 YYNGEE. The CDR3 is 15 amino acids. The CDR3: CASSSEGYSNQPQHF. CDR3 coding DNA: TGTGCCAGCAGCTCCGAAGGTTATAGCAATCAGCCCCAGCATTTT.

This rearrangement joins TRBV7-9 to TRBJ1-1; D is undetermined. Trimming took off 6 bases at V and 6 bases at J, with 11 bases between the two ends. The CDR3 covers 12 residues. Germline assignment: CDR1 SEHNR and CDR2 FQNEAQ (reference sequence). CDR3 region: CASSHEFSEAFF. The CDR3 nucleotides read TGTGCCAGCAGTCACGAATTTTCTGAAGCTTTCTTT.

This clonotype was seen ten or more times. V is TRBV12-3 or TRBV12-4 and J is TRBJ2-1; 10 bases match TRBD2. The CDR3 is made up of 12 amino acids. Trimming removed 6 bases from V and 10 bases from J; junction bases left unmatched: 3. The CDR3 spells CASSPSGGEQFF. The CDR3 DNA reads TGTGCCAGCAGCCCTAGCGGGGGCGAGCAGTTCTTC.

This chain joins TRBV20-1 and TRBJ1-2, with 10 positions matching TRBD1. The CDR3 totals 16 residues. The junction had 9 bases not matched to a gene; V was cut back by 0 bases and J by 5 bases. Germline V gene data show CDR1 as DFQATT and CDR2 as SNEGSKA (reference sequence). The CDR3 nucleotides read TGCAGTGCTAGAGATGGGGACAGGGGTCCACTTTATGGCTACACCTTC. Residues: CSARDGDRGPLYGYTF.

This clonotype appeared a few times. V and J are TRBV6-5 and TRBJ1-5; TRBD1 agrees at 10 bases. This CDR3 is built from 15 residues. Trimming at V came to 6 bases and at J to 3 bases, leaving 5 bases not matched to a gene. CDR1 and CDR2 (germline): MNHEY, SVGAGI. DNA of the CDR3: TGTGCCAGCAGCCAGGGACAGGGGAACAATCAGCCCCAGCATTTT. Amino acid sequence: CASSQGQGNNQPQHF.

J is TRBJ1-1 and V is TRBV29-1, with a possible D match to TRBD1 (5 bases). CDR1 and CDR2 (germline): SQVTM, ANQGSEA. The V end was cut by 6 bases, the J end by 8 bases, with 10 bases between. The CDR3 is 10 amino acids. The CDR3 DNA follows: TGCAGCGTGACAGAAACCGAAGCTTTCTTT. Translating gives CSVTETEAFF.

The chain is built from TRBV7-3 and TRBJ2-1; possible D gene TRBD2, 7 bases. The CDR3 spans 16 residues. Deletions cut 4 bases from V and 6 bases from J, with 19 bases between. CDR1 SGHTA and CDR2 FQGTGA come from the germline V gene. The CDR3 sequence is CASSSLGGRGGNEQFF. CDR3 nucleotides: TGTGCCAGCAGCTCGTTGGGGGGGCGAGGGGGCAATGAGCAGTTCTTC.